This T cell receptor (beta chain) was obtained from a study of T-cell reconstitution after alpha-beta-depleted transplantation in children (dated by TCRdb to about 2016). For context, the study as a whole: Using TCR repertoire profiling, the study quantitatively followed how T-cell immune reconstitution unfolded in children after TCRalphabeta/CD19-depleted allogeneic hematopoietic cell transplantation.

Receptors were amplified or captured by PCR. For sequencing, an Illumina HiSeq 2500 was employed. Molecular barcoding was employed in the preparation of TCR libraries, with unique molecular identifiers being used to normalize TCRbeta repertoire quantification. Clones were called with MiXCR by TCRdb after fastp trimmed the public reads at Q25, and only in-frame beta chains were retained. Entries that share a CDR3 protein sequence are merged under the most common genes and DNA. The sample contains 450,000 to 600,000 distinct CDR3 sequences, roughly a tenth of them found a single time. The ten largest account for roughly 2.1% of the sample. Its CDR3 holds 14 amino acids, cysteine through phenylalanine. Just CDR3 DNA is preserved here, 42 bases in frame from base 1. The germline V gene (reference sequence) gives CDR1 as MNHEY and CDR2 as SMNVEV. V loses 6 bases of germline sequence and J loses 0 bases, and the interval between the two ends is 11 bases.

This sample's treatment or condition label indicates: allogeneic hematopoietic cell transplantation with graft depleted of TCRalphabeta T cells and CD19 B cells. Transplant recipients were children who received TCRalphabeta/CD19-depleted allogeneic hematopoietic cell grafts. Ten or more counts support this clonotype. The target of this receptor is not known. Base quality data are lacking; no much larger clone is found one base away. Paper-wide results and their limitations: The frequencies of hyperexpanded clones fell over the following months, and after one year, T-cell counts and TCRbeta diversity were mostly attributed to newly produced T cells. The high TCRbeta diversity at day 60 in some patients was ascribed to recipient T cells and intrathymic progenitors that had survived conditioning. The apparently early recovery of alphabetaT-cell counts about two months after transplant reportedly depended on only several hundred rapidly expanded clones that came from non-depleted graft cells.

This receptor was obtained from a child under 10 years old with inherited bone marrow failure, due to receive a stem cell transplant. The rearrangement joined TRBV27 to TRBJ1-1; the D gene lacks a confident call. Sequencing used PBMCs, obtained before TCRalphabeta/CD19-depleted stem cell transplant. CDR3 protein: CASRPTVLNTEAFF. In nucleotide form, the sequence is TGTGCCAGCAGGCCGACGGTTTTGAACACTGAAGCTTTCTTT.